This T cell receptor beta chain was sequenced during a study of T-cell reconstitution after alpha-beta-depleted transplantation in children. Construction of the TCRbeta library involved unique molecular identifiers. A single record per CDR3 protein comes from TCRdb applying MiXCR to the PCR reads. The sample consists of 280,000 or so distinct CDR3 sequences, roughly 11% of them appearing once. Overall study findings and caveats: T-cell numbers and diversity one year post-transplant derived largely from freshly generated T cells. From surviving recipient T cells and thymic progenitors came the high day-60 TCRbeta diversity observed in some patients. Roughly two months post-transplant, alpha-beta T cells reportedly originated from several hundred graft clones that had expanded.

By share, this clonotype counts as large. No antigen is known for it. Trimming stripped 3 bases from V and 0 bases from J, with 6 bases between. CDR3 length equals 14 residues. The V gene's germline CDR1 is LNHNV and CDR2 YYDKDF (reference sequence). The source was peripheral blood, collected 180 days after TCRalphabeta/CD19-depleted stem cell transplant. This TCR was recovered from a male patient aged 2-15 years who had a stem cell transplant for chronic granulomatous disease, so the T cells may come from the graft donor. V gene TRBV15 combines with J gene TRBJ2-1; a weak D match, TRBD2 (6 bases). The CDR3 sequence: CATSSGSSYNEQFF. CDR3 DNA sequence: TGTGCCACCAGCAGCGGGAGCTCCTACAATGAGCAGTTCTTC.